This record concerns one TCR beta chain sequence. Its antigen remains unidentified. The sample comes from a study of cytomegalovirus exposure and HLA in healthy donors. The length of the CDR3 is 17 residues. Germline CDR1 reads SGHNT; CDR2 reads YYREEE (reference sequence). Unmatched junction bases numbered 8, after V lost 2 bases and J lost 7 bases. Study-level findings and limits: According to an earlier analysis, most TCR beta V segments yielded productive rearrangements about 90% or about 30% of the time. It was 150 to 200 TCR beta chains that were listed as cytomegalovirus-associated. For presence/absence analyses, sequencing depth was assumed to be roughly uniform across donors.

PCR amplification relied on 60 Vbeta primers (plus 13 Jbeta primers). Per the original data handling: In a later analysis, about 9.9 million of about 80 million unique beta chains occurred in at least two donors. Using immunoSEQ multiplex PCR, the repertoire was profiled, and TCRdb retains in-frame clones only, with some absent. V, J and clone size are taken as reported in that table, and D and trimming were inferred from the DNA itself. The sample gives about 170,000 clones, approximately 80% of which show up once; 1% to 1.5% is in the top ten. The sample taken for sequencing was PBMCs. This sequence originates from a boy aged 2 to 9 in good health and CMV-seronegative. The chain employs TRBV5-4 and TRBJ2-1; TRBD2 aligns across 14 bases. As DNA, the CDR3 is TGTGCCAGCAGCTTAAGGGGACTAGCGGGAGTGTCGAATGAGCAGTTCTTC. Protein product: CASSLRGLAGVSNEQFF.